This TCR beta chain appears in the sequencing data of a study of blood T cell repertoires in COVID-19. Study-wide context: Samples of COVID-19 (acute and convalescent) were obtained from the United States, Italy and Spain. PBMCs, B-cell-depleted T cells, or T cells were the source of the cDNA or gDNA that made up the material.

The CDR3 extends over 16 amino acids. Between the trimmed V and J ends, which lost 7 bases and 5 bases, there was a span of 21 bases. The germline V gene encodes CDR1 PRHDT and CDR2 FYEKMQ (reference sequence). In the authors' methods: Estimation of nucleated cell counts relied on the amplification of reference gene primers. TCRdb keeps only in-frame clones here, not all; method: immunoSEQ multiplex PCR. V, J and clone size were drawn from that table, and D and trimming were deduced from the DNA. The sample lists 90,000 or so clones; over 80% were seen once. This receptor was identified in an older man with acute or convalescent COVID-19. The specimen sequenced was peripheral blood. The genes are TRBV13 and TRBJ1-3; D is perhaps TRBD1 (6 bases). The CDR3 loop is CASIHRDKGLRNTIYF. The CDR3 DNA sequence: TGTGCCAGCATCCACAGGGACAAAGGACTCAGAAACACCATATATTTT. The full variable domain, with the rest looked up from reference TRBV13 and TRBJ1-3, is AAGVIQSPRHLIKEKRETATLKCYPIPRHDTVYWYQQGPGQDPQFLISFYEKMQSDKGSIPDRFSAQQFSDYHSELNMSSLELGDSALYFCASIHRDKGLRNTIYFGEGSWLTVV.